These T cell receptor beta chains were read from a single sample in a study of Tregs in tolerant kidney transplant recipients. This table comes from immunoSEQ multiplex PCR, and its TCRdb copy is limited to in-frame clones, with some not included. The sample contains approximately 82,000 clones, 93% of which appear only once. The sample here was CD4+ T cells from blood (PBMCs), taken 12 months after the transplant. All receptors derive from a human patient who received a combined kidney and bone marrow transplant. Some T cells could come from the graft donor. CDR3s include the opening cysteine and the closing phenylalanine or tryptophan. Fields, in order: V gene, J gene, clone size, D gene, CDR3 protein, CDR3 DNA. A D gene is named only where the DNA matches it firmly. Size values are once, few and many counts, or a class for expanded clones, and some rows have none.

>TRBV7-3|TRBJ2-1|.|TRBD2
CASSLRFLGTSPDNEQFF
TGTGCCAGCAGCTTACGGTTCCTCGGGACTAGCCCTGACAATGAGCAGTTCTTC
>TRBV5-3|TRBJ2-7|.|.
CARSRCGTLDYYEQYF
TGTGCCAGAAGCCGATGCGGGACTTTGGACTACTACGAGCAGTACTTC
>TRBV15|TRBJ1-2|.|.
CATSKAQAYGYTF
TGTGCCACCAGCAAAGCGCAAGCCTATGGCTACACCTTC
>TRBV5-1|TRBJ2-1|.|TRBD2
CASRASGSVYEQFF
TGCGCCAGCAGGGCTAGCGGGAGCGTCTATGAGCAGTTCTTC
>TRBV2|TRBJ1-3|.|TRBD1
CASSGRTGYSGNTIYF
TGTGCCAGCAGTGGCCGGACAGGTTACTCTGGAAACACCATATATTTT
>TRBV27|TRBJ2-3|.|.
CASSPSRDTQRYF
TGTGCCAGCAGCCCCAGCCGGGACACCCAGCGGTATTTT
>TRBV7-9|TRBJ2-7|.|.
CASGQMNSYEQYF
TGTGCCAGCGGACAGATGAACTCCTACGAGCAGTACTTC
>TRBV5-8|TRBJ2-6|.|.
CASSKQKSSGANVLTF
TGTGCCAGCAGCAAGCAAAAATCCTCTGGGGCCAACGTCCTGACTTTC
>TRBV27|TRBJ2-6|.|.
CASSLIHVISGANVLTF
TGTGCCAGCAGTTTAATACACGTCATCTCTGGGGCCAACGTCCTGACTTTC
>TRBV10-3|TRBJ2-1|.|.
CAISGRQTLRHNEQFF
TGTGCCATCAGTGGAAGACAAACGCTCCGCCACAATGAGCAGTTCTTC
>TRBV11-3|TRBJ2-1|.|TRBD2
CASSLRAGLGLAGHEQFF
TGTGCCAGCAGCTTGAGGGCCGGACTTGGACTAGCGGGACATGAGCAGTTCTTC
>TRBV6-1|TRBJ1-6|.|TRBD1
CASSEGDSSPLHF
TGTGCCAGCAGTGAAGGGGACAGCTCACCCCTCCACTTT
>TRBV19|TRBJ2-1|.|.
CASSKGVNEQFF
TGTGCCAGTAGTAAAGGGGTGAATGAGCAGTTCTTC
>TRBV27|TRBJ2-7|.|TRBD1
CASSSGTGGRSSYEQYF
TGTGCCAGCAGTTCCGGGACAGGGGGAAGGTCAAGCTACGAGCAGTACTTC
>TRBV7-5|TRBJ2-3|.|.
CVRRSPLEARTDTQYF
TGTGTCAGAAGGTCCCCCCTAGAAGCTCGCACAGATACGCAGTATTTT
>TRBV18|TRBJ2-1|.|.
CASSDTVYSYNEQFF
TGTGCCAGCTCAGATACAGTGTACTCCTACAATGAGCAGTTCTTC
>TRBV19|TRBJ2-2|.|TRBD2
CASSTPSGANTGELFF
TGTGCCAGTAGTACCCCTAGCGGGGCGAACACCGGGGAGCTGTTTTTT
>TRBV10-3|TRBJ2-3|.|.
CAISPKAGSTDTQYF
TGTGCCATCAGCCCCAAAGCGGGCAGCACAGATACGCAGTATTTT
>TRBV7-8|TRBJ2-1|.|TRBD2
CASSLGGLAGGNEQFF
TGTGCCAGCAGCTTAGGAGGACTAGCGGGAGGCAATGAGCAGTTCTTC
>TRBV7-3|TRBJ2-3|.|TRBD2
CASSQSGGVGDTQYF
TGTGCCAGCAGTCAGTCGGGGGGAGTTGGAGATACGCAGTATTTT
>TRBV5-1|TRBJ2-7|.|.
CASSSTTTYEQYF
TGCGCCAGCAGCTCCACAACCACCTACGAGCAGTACTTC
>TRBV6-4|TRBJ2-1|.|TRBD2
CASSPRAGVRYNEQFF
TGTGCCAGCAGTCCCAGAGCGGGAGTTCGCTACAATGAGCAGTTCTTC
>TRBV18|TRBJ2-1|.|TRBD2
CASSQSHGGGGEQFF
TGTGCCAGCTCCCAGAGCCACGGGGGGGGCGGTGAGCAGTTCTTC
>TRBV18|TRBJ2-7|.|.
CASSPGVAARAGYEQYF
TGTGCCAGCTCACCAGGGGTGGCGGCCAGGGCCGGGTACGAGCAGTACTTC
>TRBV7-3|TRBJ2-7|.|TRBD1
CASSASGQGYEQYF
TGTGCCAGCAGCGCGTCGGGACAGGGGTACGAGCAGTACTTC
>TRBV4-3|TRBJ2-2|.|.
CASSYILDSTGELFF
TGCGCCAGCAGCTACATCCTCGACAGCACCGGGGAGCTGTTTTTT
>TRBV5-4|TRBJ2-4|.|.
CASHAGIQSNIQYF
TGTGCCAGCCATGCGGGGATCCAATCGAACATTCAGTACTTC
>TRBV28|TRBJ1-3|.|.
CASSSRQSGNTIYF
TGTGCCAGCAGTTCAAGACAGTCCGGAAACACCATATATTTT
>TRBV5-4|TRBJ2-7|.|TRBD1
CASSTPGTGTGEQYF
TGTGCCAGCAGCACCCCCGGGACAGGGACGGGAGAGCAGTACTTC
>TRBV5-1|TRBJ1-2|few|TRBD1
CASSLVLGQENYGYTF
TGCGCCAGCAGCTTGGTACTAGGACAGGAGAACTATGGCTACACCTTC
>TRBV4-3|TRBJ2-1|.|TRBD2
CASSQAVTSGRAKNEQFF
TGCGCCAGCAGCCAAGCGGTTACTAGCGGGAGGGCCAAGAATGAGCAGTTCTTC
>TRBV27|TRBJ2-1|.|TRBD2
CASAPQGTSGWNEQFF
TGTGCCAGCGCCCCTCAAGGGACTAGCGGGTGGAATGAGCAGTTCTTC
>TRBV4-3|TRBJ2-5|.|.
CASSQDTGKETQYF
TGCGCCAGCAGCCAAGACACAGGGAAAGAGACCCAGTACTTC
>TRBV18|TRBJ1-5|.|.
CASSPIDSNQPQHF
TGTGCCAGCTCACCGATCGACAGCAACCAGCCCCAGCATTTT
>TRBV4-3|TRBJ2-1|.|.
CASSQDTSRSEQFF
TGCGCCAGCAGCCAAGATACTAGTCGTAGTGAGCAGTTCTTC
>TRBV5-3|TRBJ1-4|.|.
CARSLFGHEKLFF
TGTGCCAGAAGCTTGTTTGGGCATGAAAAACTGTTTTTT
>TRBV28|TRBJ2-5|.|TRBD2
CASTGPVAGVIQETQYF
TGTGCCAGCACCGGGCCCGTAGCGGGGGTTATCCAAGAGACCCAGTACTTC
>TRBV7-2|TRBJ2-5|.|TRBD2
CASSEGTKRETQYF
TGTGCCAGCAGCGAGGGGACTAAGAGGGAGACCCAGTACTTC
>TRBV5-1|TRBJ1-4|.|.
CASRPRGDSNQEKLFF
TGCGCCAGCAGACCCAGGGGTGATAGCAACCAAGAAAAACTGTTTTTT
>TRBV7-2|TRBJ2-2|.|.
CASSRRGNTGELFF
TGTGCCAGCAGTCGCAGGGGTAACACCGGGGAGCTGTTTTTT
>TRBV28|TRBJ2-7|.|.
CASSLTGDHYEQYF
TGTGCCAGCAGTTTGACGGGAGATCACTACGAGCAGTACTTC